Sequencing of this TCR beta chain was carried out in a study of blood T cell repertoires in COVID-19. Overall study context: PBMCs, B-cell-depleted T cells, or T cells were the source of the cDNA or gDNA that made up the material.

Original processing notes: Amplification from reference gene primers served as the basis for estimated nucleated cell counts. Some clones are missing from TCRdb's copy, which holds only in-frame ones; the method was immunoSEQ multiplex PCR. The D gene and trimming were derived from the DNA, and the V and J assignments and clone size from that table. The profile shows about 130,000 clones, approximately 78% of them singletons. V lost 5 bases to trimming and J lost 9 bases; unmatched junction nucleotides: 9. The CDR3 extends over 14 amino acids. CDR1 SGHTA and CDR2 FQGNSA come from the germline V gene.

The TCR comes from a man in his fifties or sixties who had recovered from COVID-19. Sequencing was performed on peripheral blood. This chain links TRBV7-2 with TRBJ2-4; 8 bases fit TRBD1. The CDR3 reads CASSPNGQGTIQYF. DNA for the CDR3: TGTGCCAGCAGCCCGAACGGACAGGGTACCATTCAGTACTTC. Variable domain in full (rest from reference TRBV7-2 and TRBJ2-4): GAGVSQSPSNKVTEKGKDVELRCDPISGHTALYWYRQSLGQGLEFLIYFQGNSAPDKSGLPSDRFSAERTGGSVSTLTIQRTQQEDSAVYLCASSPNGQGTIQYFGAGTRLSVL.